The clone carrying this TCR beta chain has a handful of counts. The sample comes from a study of blood T cell repertoires in COVID-19. On the study more broadly: T cells, B-cell-depleted T cells, or PBMCs supplied cDNA or gDNA.

The V gene's germline CDR1 is SGHNT and CDR2 YENEEA. CDR3 length: 16 amino acids. The ends lost 5 bases at V and 5 bases at J; junction bases unmatched: 9. In terms of age and location, participants ranged from roughly 18 to 100 years and lived in about two dozen US areas. Participants in the exposed group had met a COVID-19 case in the 2 weeks before joining the study. Sequencing used immunoSEQ multiplex PCR; TCRdb keeps in-frame clones, though not all of them. Of fewer than 250,000 clones listed, roughly 80% are singletons. The sequencing input was PBMCs or T cells enriched from blood (not recorded which). This TCR was sampled from a woman aged 50 to 60 who had been exposed to COVID-19. V usage is TRBV11-3 and J usage is TRBJ2-5; 12 nucleotides match TRBD2. In nucleotides, the CDR3 is TGTGCCAGCAGCCAGACTAGCGGGGGAATCGGGGAGACCCAGTACTTC. It is translated as CASSQTSGGIGETQYF.